Listed here is a single TCR beta chain. The data originate from a study of cytomegalovirus exposure and HLA in healthy donors. Trimming stripped 4 bases from V and 3 bases from J, with 9 bases between. The V gene's germline CDR1 is MNHEY and CDR2 SMNVEV (reference sequence). The CDR3 length is 14 residues. The PCR ran on 60 Vbeta and 13 Jbeta primers. Method: immunoSEQ multiplex PCR; TCRdb's copy keeps in-frame clones and lacks some. Among about 150,000 clones, roughly 80% were seen once, and the ten largest hold approximately 10%. The rearrangement uses TRBV27 and TRBJ1-4; D perhaps matches TRBD1 (6 bases). This receptor was obtained from a young man in good health and CMV-seropositive. Sequenced sample: PBMCs. The CDR3 loop is CASSSDRSNEKLFF. In nucleotides, the CDR3 is TGTGCCAGCAGTTCGGACAGATCTAATGAAAAACTGTTTTTT.